This T cell receptor beta chain was documented in a study of cytomegalovirus exposure and HLA in healthy donors. Across the study: Earlier, 180 million or so T cells were analyzed, and fewer than 120 million unique TCR beta sequences were found among them.

A word on this clone: Its matching antigen is unknown.

Study-level findings and limits: A later analysis found that most CMV-associated TCR beta chains appeared HLA-restricted.

The PCR was carried out with 60 Vbeta primers and 13 Jbeta primers. Method: immunoSEQ multiplex PCR; TCRdb's copy keeps in-frame clones and lacks some. This table has about 200,000 clones, approximately 86% appearing once. The TCR was taken from a boy aged 2-9 years in good health and CMV-seronegative. Sequenced input: PBMCs.

The CDR3 reads CASSPELGRGYTF. CDR3 DNA: TGTGCCAGCTCACCAGAACTGGGGAGAGGCTACACCTTC. This chain uses TRBV18 with TRBJ1-2, with D hard to call. Germline V gene data show CDR1 as KGHSH and CDR2 as LQKENI. Trimming shortened V by 2 bases and J by 8 bases, and 12 bases separated the two germline ends. The CDR3 runs 13 residues.